The clone carrying this T cell receptor beta chain has more than one count but fewer than ten. The antigen remains undetermined. TCRdb used MiXCR to reprocess the reads, holding one entry per CDR3 protein. Among about 220,000 distinct CDR3 sequences listed, 38% were seen once. The CDR3 has 18 residues. Trimming removed 3 bases from V and 3 bases from J, with 24 bases in between. Germline-derived CDR1 and CDR2 are SGDLS and YYNGEE. The sample comes from a study of T cell repertoires in cytomegalovirus infection. About the research overall: Public TCR beta signatures provided an indication of both CMV infection and a matching HLA type.

Study-wide results and limits: Ex vivo, HLA-C-restricted CMV-specific TCR beta clonotypes prevailed over the rest of the response. There were carriers of CMV plus the relevant HLA, and cumulative public TCR beta family frequency identified them.

The material was CD8+ T cells from cultured PBMCs, obtained from culture after CMV antigen stimulation. The chain couples TRBV9 to TRBJ1-2, with D possibly being TRBD1 (6 bases). The source is a human donor in good health (CMV status not recorded). Some clones in this sample may be carry-over from other donors' samples. For the CDR3, the DNA is TGTGCCAGCAGCGGCCAAGGACCCTTTGAGGGGGGACACTATGGCTACACCTTC. As protein: CASSGQGPFEGGHYGYTF.